The TCR beta chain described here comes from a study of CD8 T cells in ankylosing spondylitis. TCRdb called the 5' RACE reads again in MiXCR, with one record for every CDR3 protein. The sample holds some 130,000 distinct CDR3 sequences, roughly 15% seen once. Germline assignment: CDR1 MNHNS and CDR2 SASEGT. The CDR3 extends over 13 amino acids. J lost 8 bases, V lost 11 bases, and 11 bases had no gene match. Remarks on this clonotype: Being one base from a much bigger clone, this may be a read error.

This receptor was obtained from a female donor with ankylosing spondylitis or in good health (not recorded which). What was sequenced was blood, either unsorted or a sorted T cell fraction (not recorded which). This sequence joins TRBV6-1 and TRBJ2-5; TRBD1 matches at 10 bases. The CDR3: CAGNPGQGLTQYF. The CDR3, as DNA: TGTGCCGGCAACCCGGGACAGGGGTTAACCCAGTACTTC.